This T cell receptor beta chain derives from a study of cytomegalovirus exposure and HLA in healthy donors. Study outcomes and limitations: Sequencing likely produced, as an artifact, a cluster of highly shared sequence variants.

The germline V and J ends were trimmed by 1 base and 1 base, with 7 bases remaining between them. CDR3 length: 14 residues. CDR1 SGHVS and CDR2 FQNEAQ come from the germline V gene. The PCR made use of 60 Vbeta and 13 Jbeta primers. TCRdb's table, derived via immunoSEQ multiplex PCR, lists solely in-frame clones and lacks some. The sample yields around 31,000 clones, roughly 66% seen once. This clone was counted between two and nine times. Its specificity is unknown. This TCR was recovered from a male donor in good health and CMV-seropositive. The gene calls are TRBV7-8 and TRBJ1-1; D unclear. The specimen was PBMCs. CDR3 loop: CASSLERGNTEAFF. The DNA for the CDR3 is TGTGCCAGCAGCTTAGAACGGGGGAACACTGAAGCTTTCTTT.